The clone carrying this T cell receptor (beta chain) was picked up a small number of times. This specimen comes from a study of blood T cells in healthy people across ages. The draw of peripheral blood yielded about 10 milliliters from each donor. Next came a second PCR, run for about 6 to 11 cycles, which used a sample-barcoded 5' primer along with a J-beta primer mix. TCRdb re-analysed the 5' RACE reads in MiXCR, keeping a single row per CDR3 protein. The sample holds approximately 800,000 distinct CDR3 sequences, approximately 24% seen once. Germline CDR1 is SNHLY and CDR2 is FYNNEI. The V end was cut by 8 bases, the J end by 0 bases, with 13 bases between. The CDR3 loop spans 14 amino acids. Another study also made use of these data, one on T cells of mothers and their children.

The chain combines TRBV2 with TRBJ1-1; D is perhaps TRBD1 (6 bases). Sequenced material: blood. The receptor was derived from a boy aged 5-17 years in good health. This chain's CDR3 is CASYLRGMNTEAFF. The DNA for the CDR3 is TGTGCCAGCTACCTCAGGGGAATGAACACTGAAGCTTTCTTT. Using reference TRBV2 and TRBJ1-1 for the parts outside the CDR3, the full variable domain is EPEVTQTPSHQVTQMGQEVILRCVPISNHLYFYWYRQILGQKVEFLVSFYNNEISEKSEIFDDQFSVERPDGSNFTLKIRSTKLEDSAMYFCASYLRGMNTEAFFGQGTRLTVV.